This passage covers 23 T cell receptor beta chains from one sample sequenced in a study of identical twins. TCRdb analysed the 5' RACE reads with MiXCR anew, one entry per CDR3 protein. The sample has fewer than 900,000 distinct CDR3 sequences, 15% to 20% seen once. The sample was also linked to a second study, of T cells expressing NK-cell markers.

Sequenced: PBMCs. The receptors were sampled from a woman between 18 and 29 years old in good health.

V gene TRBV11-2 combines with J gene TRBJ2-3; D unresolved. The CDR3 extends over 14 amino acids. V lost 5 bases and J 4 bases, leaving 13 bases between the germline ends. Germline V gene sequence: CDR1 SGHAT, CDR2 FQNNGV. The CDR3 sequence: CASSMKTHADTQYF. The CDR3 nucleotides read TGTGCCAGCAGCATGAAGACTCACGCAGATACGCAGTATTTT. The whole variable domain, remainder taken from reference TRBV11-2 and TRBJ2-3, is EAGVAQSPRYKIIEKRQSVAFWCNPISGHATLYWYQQILGQGPKLLIQFQNNGVVDDSQLPKDRFSAERLKGVDSTLKIQPAKLEDSAVYLCASSMKTHADTQYFGPGTRLTVL.

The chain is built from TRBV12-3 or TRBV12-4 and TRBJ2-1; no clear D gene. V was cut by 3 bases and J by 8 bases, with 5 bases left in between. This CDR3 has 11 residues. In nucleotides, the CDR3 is TGTGCCAGCAGTTTTTATTATGAGCAGTTCTTC. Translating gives CASSFYYEQFF.

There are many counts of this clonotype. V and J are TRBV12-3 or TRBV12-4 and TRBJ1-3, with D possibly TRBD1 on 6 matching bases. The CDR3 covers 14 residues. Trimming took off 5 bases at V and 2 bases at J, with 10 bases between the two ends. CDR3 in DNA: TGTGCCAGCAGTCCCTGGACAGCTGGAAACACCATATATTTT. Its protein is CASSPWTAGNTIYF.

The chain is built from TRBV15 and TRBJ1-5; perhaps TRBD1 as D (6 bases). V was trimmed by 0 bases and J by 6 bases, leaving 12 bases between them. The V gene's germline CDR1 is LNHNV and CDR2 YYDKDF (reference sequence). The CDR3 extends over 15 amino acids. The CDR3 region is CATSRDSGEGQPQHF. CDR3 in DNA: TGTGCCACCAGCAGAGATTCAGGGGAAGGTCAGCCCCAGCATTTT.

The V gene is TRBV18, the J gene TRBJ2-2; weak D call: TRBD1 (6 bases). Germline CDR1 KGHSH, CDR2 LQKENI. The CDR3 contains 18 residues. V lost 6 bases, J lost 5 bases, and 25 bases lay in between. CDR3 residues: CASSRRAWTAVGTGELFF. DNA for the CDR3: TGTGCCAGCTCGCGTCGTGCTTGGACAGCCGTGGGGACCGGGGAGCTGTTTTTT.

The CDR3 coding sequence is TGTGCCAGCAGCGTAGCCCCCGTGGAGGGAGAACTGTTTTTT. Its protein is CASSVAPVEGELFF. The genes are TRBV9 and TRBJ1-4; D gene ambiguous. V was cut by 0 bases and J by 12 bases, with 15 bases left in between. The germline gives CDR1 SGDLS, CDR2 YYNGEE. The CDR3 has 14 residues. Looking up the rest from reference TRBV9 and TRBJ1-4 gives the full variable domain: DSGVTQTPKHLITATGQRVTLRCSPRSGDLSVYWYQQSLDQGLQFLIQYYNGEERAKGNILERFSAQQFPDLHSELNLSSLELGDSALYFCASSVAPVEGELFFGSGTQLSVL.

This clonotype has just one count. The CDR3 DNA is TGTGCCAGCAGTTACGGACGAGCCGGGACCCTGAACACTGAAGCTTTCTTT. Amino acid sequence: CASSYGRAGTLNTEAFF. This chain connects TRBV6-2 or TRBV6-3 to TRBJ1-1, with a possible D match to TRBD1 (5 bases). This CDR3 has 17 amino acids. Germline V CDR1 and CDR2: MNHEY, SVGEGT. Trimming took 2 bases from V and 0 from J, leaving 16 bases between them.

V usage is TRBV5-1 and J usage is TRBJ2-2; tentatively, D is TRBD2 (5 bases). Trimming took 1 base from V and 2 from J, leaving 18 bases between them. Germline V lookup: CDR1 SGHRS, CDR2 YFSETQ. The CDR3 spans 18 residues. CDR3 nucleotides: TGCGCCAGCAGCTTGTCCTTCGTCGGTGGAGGAAACACCGGGGAGCTGTTTTTT. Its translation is CASSLSFVGGGNTGELFF.

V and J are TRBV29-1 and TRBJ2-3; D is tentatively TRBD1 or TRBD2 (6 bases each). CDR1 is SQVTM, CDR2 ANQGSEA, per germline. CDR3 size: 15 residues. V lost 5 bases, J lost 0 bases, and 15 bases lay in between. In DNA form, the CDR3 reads TGCAGCGTTTGGGGGGCAGTAACTAGCACAGATACGCAGTATTTT. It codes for CSVWGAVTSTDTQYF.

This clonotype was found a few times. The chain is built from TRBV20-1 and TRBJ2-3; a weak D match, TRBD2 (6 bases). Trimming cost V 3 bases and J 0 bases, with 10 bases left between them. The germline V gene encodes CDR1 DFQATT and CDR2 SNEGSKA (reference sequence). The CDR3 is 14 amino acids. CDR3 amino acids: CSASSLASTDTQYF. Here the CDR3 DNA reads TGCAGTGCTAGTTCGCTAGCGAGCACAGATACGCAGTATTTT.

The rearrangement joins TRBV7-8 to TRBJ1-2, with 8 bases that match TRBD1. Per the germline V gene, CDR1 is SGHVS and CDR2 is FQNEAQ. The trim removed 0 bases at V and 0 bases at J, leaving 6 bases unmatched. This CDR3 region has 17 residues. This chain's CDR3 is CASSLASGGRANYGYTF. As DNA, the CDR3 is TGTGCCAGCAGCTTAGCGTCAGGGGGCCGAGCTAACTATGGCTACACCTTC.

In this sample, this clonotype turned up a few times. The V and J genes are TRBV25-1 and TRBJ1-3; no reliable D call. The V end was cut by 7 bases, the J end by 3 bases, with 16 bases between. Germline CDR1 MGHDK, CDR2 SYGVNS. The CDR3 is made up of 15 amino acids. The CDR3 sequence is CASISDLDGGNTIYF. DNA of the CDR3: TGTGCCAGCATTTCCGACCTCGACGGTGGAAACACCATATATTTT.

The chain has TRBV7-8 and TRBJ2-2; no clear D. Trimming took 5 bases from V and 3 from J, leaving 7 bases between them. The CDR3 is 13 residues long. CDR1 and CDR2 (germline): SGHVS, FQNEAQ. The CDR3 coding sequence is TGTGCCAGCAGCGCCCGATACACCGGGGAGCTGTTTTTT. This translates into CASSARYTGELFF.

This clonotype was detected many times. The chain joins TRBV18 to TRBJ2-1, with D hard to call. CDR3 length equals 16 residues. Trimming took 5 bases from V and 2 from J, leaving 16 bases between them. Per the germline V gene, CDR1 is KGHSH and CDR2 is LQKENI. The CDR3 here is CASSTSLGLTYNEQFF. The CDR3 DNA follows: TGTGCCAGCTCAACTTCACTTGGGCTGACCTACAATGAGCAGTTCTTC.

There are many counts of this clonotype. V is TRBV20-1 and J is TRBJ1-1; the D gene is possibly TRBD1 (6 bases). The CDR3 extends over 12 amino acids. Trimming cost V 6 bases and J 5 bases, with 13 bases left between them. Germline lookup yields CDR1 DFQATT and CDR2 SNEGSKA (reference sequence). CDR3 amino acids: CSAGSGETEAFF. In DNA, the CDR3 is TGCAGTGCGGGGTCAGGGGAAACTGAAGCTTTCTTT.

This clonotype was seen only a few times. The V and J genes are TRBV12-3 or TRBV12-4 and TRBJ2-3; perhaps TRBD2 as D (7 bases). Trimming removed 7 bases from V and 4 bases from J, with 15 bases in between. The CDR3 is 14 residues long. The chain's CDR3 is CASTRGAWADTQYF. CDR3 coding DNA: TGTGCCAGCACCCGGGGGGCGTGGGCAGATACGCAGTATTTT.

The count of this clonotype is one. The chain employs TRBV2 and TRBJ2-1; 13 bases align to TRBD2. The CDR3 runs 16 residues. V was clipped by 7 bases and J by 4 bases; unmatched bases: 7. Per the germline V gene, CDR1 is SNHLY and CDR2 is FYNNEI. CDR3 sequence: CASIQTSGRYYNEQFF. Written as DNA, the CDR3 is TGTGCCAGCATCCAGACTAGCGGGAGGTATTACAATGAGCAGTTCTTC. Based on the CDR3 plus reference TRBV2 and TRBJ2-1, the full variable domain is EPEVTQTPSHQVTQMGQEVILRCVPISNHLYFYWYRQILGQKVEFLVSFYNNEISEKSEIFDDQFSVERPDGSNFTLKIRSTKLEDSAMYFCASIQTSGRYYNEQFFGPGTRLTVL.

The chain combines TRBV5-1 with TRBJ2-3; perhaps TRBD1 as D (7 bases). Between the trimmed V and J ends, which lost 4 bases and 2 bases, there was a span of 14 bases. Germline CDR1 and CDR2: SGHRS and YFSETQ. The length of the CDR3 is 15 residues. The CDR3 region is CASSGGTANTDTQYF. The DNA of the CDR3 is TGCGCCAGCAGCGGGGGGACAGCAAACACAGATACGCAGTATTTT.

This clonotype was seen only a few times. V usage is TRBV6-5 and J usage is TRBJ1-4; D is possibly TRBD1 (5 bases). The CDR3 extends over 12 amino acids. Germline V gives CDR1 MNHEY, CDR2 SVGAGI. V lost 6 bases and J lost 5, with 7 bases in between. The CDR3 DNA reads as TGTGCCAGCAGAAGGGGCAATGAAAAACTGTTTTTT. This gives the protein CASRRGNEKLFF.

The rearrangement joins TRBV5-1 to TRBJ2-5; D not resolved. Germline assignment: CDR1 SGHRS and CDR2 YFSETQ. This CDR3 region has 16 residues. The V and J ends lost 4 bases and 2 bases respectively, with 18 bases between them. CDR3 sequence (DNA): TGCGCCAGCAGCCCGTCTCGAAGGGCCCAACAAGAGACCCAGTACTTC. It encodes CASSPSRRAQQETQYF.

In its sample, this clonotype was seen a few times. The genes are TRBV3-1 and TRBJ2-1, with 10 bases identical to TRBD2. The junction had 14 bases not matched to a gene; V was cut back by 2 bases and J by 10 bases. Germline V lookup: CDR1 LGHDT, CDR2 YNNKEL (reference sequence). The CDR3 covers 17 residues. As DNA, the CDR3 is TGTGCCAGCAGCCAACAAACTAGCGGGATTAAGGCGAGCGAGCAGTTCTTC. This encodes CASSQQTSGIKASEQFF.

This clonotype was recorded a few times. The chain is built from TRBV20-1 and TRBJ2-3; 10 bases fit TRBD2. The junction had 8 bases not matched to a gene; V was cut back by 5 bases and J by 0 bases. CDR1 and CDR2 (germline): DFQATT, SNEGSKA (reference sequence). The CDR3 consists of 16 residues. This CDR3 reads CSAPSLTSGSTDTQYF. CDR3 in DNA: TGCAGTGCTCCTTCTTTGACTAGCGGGAGCACAGATACGCAGTATTTT.

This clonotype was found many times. The CDR3 loop is CSAVPWGDYEQYF. DNA for the CDR3: TGCAGTGCTGTCCCTTGGGGCGATTACGAGCAGTACTTC. This chain connects TRBV20-1 to TRBJ2-7; D is perhaps TRBD1 (5 bases). The V gene lost 5 bases and the J gene lost 4 bases, with 15 bases spanning the gap. The CDR3 extends over 13 amino acids. CDR1 is DFQATT, CDR2 SNEGSKA, per germline (reference sequence).